The sequence of this T cell receptor beta chain was determined in a study of blood T cell repertoires in COVID-19. The data were produced by immunoSEQ multiplex PCR, yet TCRdb's version contains in-frame clones alone and is incomplete. The data show some 290,000 clones, roughly 93% seen once. The CDR3 is 18 residues long. V shed 2 bases and J 0 bases; nucleotides not matched to a gene: 11. Germline CDR1 SEHNR, CDR2 FQNEAQ (reference sequence). Recruitment covered 25 or so US areas and drew participants whose ages spanned roughly 18 to 90 years. The chain recombines TRBV7-9 with TRBJ2-5; 8 positions agree with TRBD1. The sequenced sample consisted of PBMCs or T cells enriched from blood (not recorded which). This receptor was obtained from a woman aged 35 to 49 with acute COVID-19. The CDR3, as DNA: TGTGCCAGCAGCTTACTGGGGGTCGGACAGGGCTACCAAGAGACCCAGTACTTC. Translated: CASSLLGVGQGYQETQYF.